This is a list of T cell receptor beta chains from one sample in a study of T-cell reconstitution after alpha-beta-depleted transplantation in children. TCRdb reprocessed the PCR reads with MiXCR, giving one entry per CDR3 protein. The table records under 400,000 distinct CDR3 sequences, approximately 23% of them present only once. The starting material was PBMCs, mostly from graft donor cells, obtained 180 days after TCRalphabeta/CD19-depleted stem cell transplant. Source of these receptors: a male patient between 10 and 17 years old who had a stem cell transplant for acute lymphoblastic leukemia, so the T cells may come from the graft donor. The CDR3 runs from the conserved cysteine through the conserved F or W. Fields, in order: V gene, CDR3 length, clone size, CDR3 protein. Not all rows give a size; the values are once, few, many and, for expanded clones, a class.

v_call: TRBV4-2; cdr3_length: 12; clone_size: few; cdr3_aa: CASSHSTDTQYF
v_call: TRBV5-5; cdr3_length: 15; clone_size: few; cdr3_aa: CASSLMGAPYTEAFF
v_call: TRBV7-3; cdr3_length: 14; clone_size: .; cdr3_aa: CASSLVGGTNTQYF
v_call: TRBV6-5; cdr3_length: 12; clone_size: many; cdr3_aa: CASNDRGNIQYF
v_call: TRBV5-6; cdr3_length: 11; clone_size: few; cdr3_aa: CASSLAQEQFF
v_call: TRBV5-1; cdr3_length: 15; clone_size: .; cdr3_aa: CASSTFPTGREAQYF
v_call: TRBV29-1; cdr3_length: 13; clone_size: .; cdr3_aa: CSVCRQGGETQYF
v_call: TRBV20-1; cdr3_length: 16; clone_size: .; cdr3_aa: CSARPSRAESYNEQFF
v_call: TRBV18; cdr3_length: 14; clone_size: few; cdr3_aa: CASSQDRGQFEQYF
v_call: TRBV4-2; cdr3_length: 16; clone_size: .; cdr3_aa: CASSEPNGLVTDTQYF
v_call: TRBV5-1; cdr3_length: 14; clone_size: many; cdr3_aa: CASRYADMNTEAFF
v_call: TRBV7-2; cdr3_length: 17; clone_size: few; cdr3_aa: CASSLVAGADTGDEQFF
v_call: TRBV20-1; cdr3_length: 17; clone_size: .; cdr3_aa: CSATGLAGGSSYNEQFF
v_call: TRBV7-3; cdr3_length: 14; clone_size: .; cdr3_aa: CASSPQAGAHEQSF
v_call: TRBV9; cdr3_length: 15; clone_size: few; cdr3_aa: CASSVETRGGNEQFF
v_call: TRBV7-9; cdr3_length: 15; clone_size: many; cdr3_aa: CASSLAPTGYTEAFF
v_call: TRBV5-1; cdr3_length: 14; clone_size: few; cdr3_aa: CASPGDSSYNEQFF
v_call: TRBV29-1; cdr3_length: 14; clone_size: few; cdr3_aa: CSVDGTGYAHGYTF
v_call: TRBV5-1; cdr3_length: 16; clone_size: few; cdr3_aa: CASSLVATRGRAEQYF
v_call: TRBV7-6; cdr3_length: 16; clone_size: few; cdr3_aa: CASSLATGAANTEAFF
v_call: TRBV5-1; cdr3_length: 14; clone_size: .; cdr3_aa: CASSLEAFTDTQYF
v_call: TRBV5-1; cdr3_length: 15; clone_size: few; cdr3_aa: CASSLTHSPLYEQYF
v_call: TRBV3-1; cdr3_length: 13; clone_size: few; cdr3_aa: CASSLLAGLEQYF
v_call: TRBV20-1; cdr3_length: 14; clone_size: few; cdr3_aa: CSAREGQGIGKLFF
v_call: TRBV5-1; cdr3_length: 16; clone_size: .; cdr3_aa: CASSRGQGVSNYGYTF
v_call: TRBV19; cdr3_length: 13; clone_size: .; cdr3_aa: CASRGLALDEQYF
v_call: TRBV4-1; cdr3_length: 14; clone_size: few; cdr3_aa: CASSLKRELETQYF
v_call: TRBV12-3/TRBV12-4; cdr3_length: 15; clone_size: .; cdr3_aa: CASGRGLVSYNEQFF
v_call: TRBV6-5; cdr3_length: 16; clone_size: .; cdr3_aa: CASSSPVGSSPDTQYF
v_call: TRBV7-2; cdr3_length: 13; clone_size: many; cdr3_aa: CASSLHERTEAFF
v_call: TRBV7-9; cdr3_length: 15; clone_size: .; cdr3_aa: CASSLGQGHDYGYTF
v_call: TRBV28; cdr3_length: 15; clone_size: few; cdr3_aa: CASSLLTGGEYEQYF
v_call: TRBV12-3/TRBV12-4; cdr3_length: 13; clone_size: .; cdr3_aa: CASSFGTHYEQYF
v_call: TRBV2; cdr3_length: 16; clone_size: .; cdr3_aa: CASSAIGGSFGGELFF
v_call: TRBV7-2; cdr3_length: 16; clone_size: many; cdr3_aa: CASSPHRTSLYNEQFF
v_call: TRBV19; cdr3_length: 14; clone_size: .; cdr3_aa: CASSGQAGYYGYTF
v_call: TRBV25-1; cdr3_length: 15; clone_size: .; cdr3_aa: CASSDPRGLTYEQYF
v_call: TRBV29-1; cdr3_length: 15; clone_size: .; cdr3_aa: CSVAALDRVEYEQYF
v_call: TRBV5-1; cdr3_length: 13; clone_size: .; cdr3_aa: CASSLVRAASAFF
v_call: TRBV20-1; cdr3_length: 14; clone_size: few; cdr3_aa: CSAPSGAPKNEQYF
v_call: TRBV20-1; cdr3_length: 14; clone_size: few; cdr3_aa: CSARVSWGRFEQYF
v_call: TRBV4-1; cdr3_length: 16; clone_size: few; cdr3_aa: CASSQAPRGRNQPQHF
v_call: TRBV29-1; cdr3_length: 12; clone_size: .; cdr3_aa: CSVGLAFHEQFF
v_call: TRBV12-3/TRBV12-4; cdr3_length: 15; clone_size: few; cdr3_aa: CASSASHPSNQPQHF
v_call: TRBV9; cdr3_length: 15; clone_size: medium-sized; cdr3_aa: CASSVGSSDTYEQYF
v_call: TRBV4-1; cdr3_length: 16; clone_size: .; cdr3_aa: CASSQERDSSRETQYF
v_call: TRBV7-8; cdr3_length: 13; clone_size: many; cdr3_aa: CASSLRGAYEQYF
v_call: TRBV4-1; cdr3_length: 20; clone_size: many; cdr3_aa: CASSQKEGLAGGGAYNEQFF
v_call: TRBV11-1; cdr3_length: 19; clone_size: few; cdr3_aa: CASSLWDSPSSGIIVTQYF
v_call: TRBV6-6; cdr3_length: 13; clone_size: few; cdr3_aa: CASRNREDYEQYF
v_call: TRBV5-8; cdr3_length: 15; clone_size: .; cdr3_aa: CASSGAGIQTDTQYF
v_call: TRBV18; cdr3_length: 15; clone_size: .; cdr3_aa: CASSPLKVLNTEAFF
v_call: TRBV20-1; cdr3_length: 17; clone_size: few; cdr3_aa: CSALRRRTALNTGELFF
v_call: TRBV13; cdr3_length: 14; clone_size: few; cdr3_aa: CASLTSGRADEQFF
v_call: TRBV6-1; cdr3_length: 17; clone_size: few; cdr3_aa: CASNSYLAPRGNYGYTF